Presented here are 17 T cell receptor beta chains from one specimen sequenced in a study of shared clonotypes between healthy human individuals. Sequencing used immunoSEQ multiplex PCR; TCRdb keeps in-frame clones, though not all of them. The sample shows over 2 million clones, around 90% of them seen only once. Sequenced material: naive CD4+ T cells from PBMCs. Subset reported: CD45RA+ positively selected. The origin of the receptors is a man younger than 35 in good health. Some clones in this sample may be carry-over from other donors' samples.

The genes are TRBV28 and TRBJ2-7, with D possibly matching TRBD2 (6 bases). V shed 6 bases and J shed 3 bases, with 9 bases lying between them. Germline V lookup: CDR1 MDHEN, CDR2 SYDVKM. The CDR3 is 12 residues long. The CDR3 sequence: CASRRRGYEQYF. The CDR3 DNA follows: TGTGCCAGCAGAAGGCGGGGCTACGAGCAGTACTTC.

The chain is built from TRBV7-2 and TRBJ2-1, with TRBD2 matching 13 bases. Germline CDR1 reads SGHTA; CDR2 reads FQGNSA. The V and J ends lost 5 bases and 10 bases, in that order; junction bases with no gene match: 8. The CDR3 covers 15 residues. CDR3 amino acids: CASSPPPGLAGEQFF. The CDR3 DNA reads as TGTGCCAGCAGCCCACCTCCGGGACTAGCGGGAGAGCAGTTCTTC.

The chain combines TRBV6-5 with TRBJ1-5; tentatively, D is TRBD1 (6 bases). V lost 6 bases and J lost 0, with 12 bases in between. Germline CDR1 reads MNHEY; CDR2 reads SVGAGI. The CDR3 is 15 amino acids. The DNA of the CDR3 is TGTGCCAGCAGGGCTACAGGGACTAGCAATCAGCCCCAGCATTTT. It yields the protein CASRATGTSNQPQHF.

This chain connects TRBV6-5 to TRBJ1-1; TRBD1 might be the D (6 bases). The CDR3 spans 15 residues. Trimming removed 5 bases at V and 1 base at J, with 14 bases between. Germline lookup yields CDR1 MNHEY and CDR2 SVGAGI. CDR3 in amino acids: CASSPPTGSNTEAFF. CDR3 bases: TGTGCCAGCAGTCCACCGACAGGATCGAACACTGAAGCTTTCTTT.

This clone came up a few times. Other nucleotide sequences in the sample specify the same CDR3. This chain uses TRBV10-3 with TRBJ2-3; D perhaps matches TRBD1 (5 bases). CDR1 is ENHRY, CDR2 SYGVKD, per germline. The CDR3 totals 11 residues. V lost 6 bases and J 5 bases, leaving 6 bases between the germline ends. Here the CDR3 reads CAIRGRDTQYF. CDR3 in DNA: TGTGCCATCAGGGGGCGAGATACGCAGTATTTT.

The CDR3 loop is CASSVRQSSGANVLTF. CDR3 DNA sequence: TGTGCCAGCAGTGTACGACAGAGCTCTGGGGCCAACGTCCTGACTTTC. This sequence joins TRBV6-1 and TRBJ2-6, with D tentatively TRBD1 (5 bases). V was cut by 4 bases and J by 0 bases, with 10 bases left in between. The V gene's germline CDR1 is MNHNS and CDR2 SASEGT. CDR3 length equals 16 residues.

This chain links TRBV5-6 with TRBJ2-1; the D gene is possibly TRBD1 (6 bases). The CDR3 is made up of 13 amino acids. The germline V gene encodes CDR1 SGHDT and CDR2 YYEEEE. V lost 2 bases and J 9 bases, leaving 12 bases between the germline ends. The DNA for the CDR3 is TGTGCCAGCAGCTTCAGGGGCAGCGGTGAGCAGTTCTTC. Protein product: CASSFRGSGEQFF.

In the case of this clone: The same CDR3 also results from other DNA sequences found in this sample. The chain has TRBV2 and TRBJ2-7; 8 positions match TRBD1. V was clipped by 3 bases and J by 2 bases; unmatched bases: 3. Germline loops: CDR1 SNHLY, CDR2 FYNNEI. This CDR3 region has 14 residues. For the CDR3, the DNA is TGTGCCAGCAGTGACCAGGGGGCCACCTACGAGCAGTACTTC. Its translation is CASSDQGATYEQYF.

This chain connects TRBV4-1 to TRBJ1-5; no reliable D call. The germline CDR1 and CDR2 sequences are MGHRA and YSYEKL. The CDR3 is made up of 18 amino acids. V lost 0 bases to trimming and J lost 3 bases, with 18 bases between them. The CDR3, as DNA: TGCGCCAGCAGCCAAGATTTGGGCACCAGGTACAACAATCAGCCCCAGCATTTT. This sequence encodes CASSQDLGTRYNNQPQHF.

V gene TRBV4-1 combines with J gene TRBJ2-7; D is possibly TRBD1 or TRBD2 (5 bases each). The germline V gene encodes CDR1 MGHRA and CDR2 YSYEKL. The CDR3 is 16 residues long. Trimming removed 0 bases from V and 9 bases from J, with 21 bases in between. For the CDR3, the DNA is TGCGCCAGCAGCCAAGACCATTCGGGACCGGCATCGCCGCAGTACTTC. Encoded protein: CASSQDHSGPASPQYF.

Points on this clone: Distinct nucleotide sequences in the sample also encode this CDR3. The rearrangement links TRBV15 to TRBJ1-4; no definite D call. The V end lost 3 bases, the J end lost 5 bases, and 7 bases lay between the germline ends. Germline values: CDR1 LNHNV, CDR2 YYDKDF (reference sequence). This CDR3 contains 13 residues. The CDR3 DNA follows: TGTGCCACCAGCAGGGTCCAAAATGAAAAACTGTTTTTT. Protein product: CATSRVQNEKLFF. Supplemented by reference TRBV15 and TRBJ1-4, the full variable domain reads DAMVIQNPRYQVTQFGKPVTLSCSQTLNHNVMYWYQQKSSQAPKLLFHYYDKDFNNEADTPDNFQSRRPNTSFCFLDIRSPGLGDTAMYLCATSRVQNEKLFFGSGTQLSVL.

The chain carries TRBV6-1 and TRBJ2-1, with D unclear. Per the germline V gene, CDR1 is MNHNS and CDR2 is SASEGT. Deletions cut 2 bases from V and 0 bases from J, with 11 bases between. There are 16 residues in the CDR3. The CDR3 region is CASSEFHGASYNEQFF. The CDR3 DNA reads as TGTGCCAGCAGTGAATTTCATGGCGCCTCCTACAATGAGCAGTTCTTC.

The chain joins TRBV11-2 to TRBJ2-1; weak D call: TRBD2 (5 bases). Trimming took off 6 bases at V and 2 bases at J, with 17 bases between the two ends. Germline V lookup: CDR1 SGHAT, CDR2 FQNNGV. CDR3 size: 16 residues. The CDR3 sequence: CASRHGRARAYNEQFF. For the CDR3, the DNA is TGTGCCAGCAGGCATGGGCGGGCTCGGGCCTACAATGAGCAGTTCTTC.

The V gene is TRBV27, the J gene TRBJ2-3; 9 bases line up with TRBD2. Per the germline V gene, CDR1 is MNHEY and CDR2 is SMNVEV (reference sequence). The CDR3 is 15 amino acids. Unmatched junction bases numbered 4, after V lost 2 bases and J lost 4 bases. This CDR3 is CASSLLSGRSDTQYF. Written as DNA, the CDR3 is TGTGCCAGCAGTTTACTTAGCGGGAGATCAGATACGCAGTATTTT.

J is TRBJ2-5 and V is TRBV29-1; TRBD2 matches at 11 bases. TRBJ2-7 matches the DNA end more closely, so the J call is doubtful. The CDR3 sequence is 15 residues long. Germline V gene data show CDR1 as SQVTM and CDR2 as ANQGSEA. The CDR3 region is CSVAFGTSGSYEQYF. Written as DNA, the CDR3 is TGCAGCGTTGCCTTCGGGACTAGCGGCTCCTACGAGCAGTACTTC.

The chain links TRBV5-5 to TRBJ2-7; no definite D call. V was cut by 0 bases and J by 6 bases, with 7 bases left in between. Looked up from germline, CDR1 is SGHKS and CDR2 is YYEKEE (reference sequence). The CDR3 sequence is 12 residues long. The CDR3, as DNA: TGTGCCAGCAGCTTGGCTTTGAGCGAGCAGTACTTC. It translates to CASSLALSEQYF.

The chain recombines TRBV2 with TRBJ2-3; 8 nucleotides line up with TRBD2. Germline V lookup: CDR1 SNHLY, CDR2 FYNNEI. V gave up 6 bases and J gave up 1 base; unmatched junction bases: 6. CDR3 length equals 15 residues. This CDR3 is CASRGAGGGTDTQYF. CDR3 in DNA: TGTGCCAGCAGAGGGGCGGGAGGAGGCACAGATACGCAGTATTTT.